A single sample gave rise to the 25 T cell receptor beta chains below, sequenced in a study of blood T cells in healthy people across ages. A second PCR of about 7 to 12 cycles used a sample-barcoded 5' primer and a J-beta primer mix. MiXCR, applied by TCRdb to the 5' RACE reads, yields one record per CDR3 protein. Of around 1,800,000 distinct CDR3 sequences in the sample, around 42% were seen once. Sequencing was done on a sample of blood. The receptors shown here come from a human donor in good health.

This chain uses TRBV30 with TRBJ2-3; D assignment may be TRBD1 or TRBD2 (5 bases each). The ends were cut back, 7 bases at V and 1 base at J, with 18 bases in the middle. In germline, CDR1 is GTSNPN, CDR2 SVGIG (reference sequence). The CDR3 sequence is 15 residues long. CDR3 sequence: CALTGTLSRTDTQYF. DNA for the CDR3: TGTGCCTTGACCGGGACCCTCTCTCGCACAGATACGCAGTATTTT.

The chain links TRBV29-1 to TRBJ2-1; D unclear. V shed 0 bases and J shed 9 bases, with 12 bases lying between them. Germline V gives CDR1 SQVTM, CDR2 ANQGSEA. This CDR3 contains 13 residues. CDR3 region: CSVEDRPLSEQFF. The CDR3 region has the DNA TGCAGCGTTGAAGATAGGCCCCTCAGTGAGCAGTTCTTC.

The table lists this clonotype with a count of one. The rearrangement uses TRBV29-1 and TRBJ2-7; 8 nucleotides line up with TRBD1. V lost 7 bases to trimming and J lost 0 bases; unmatched junction nucleotides: 8. Germline V gives CDR1 SQVTM, CDR2 ANQGSEA. The CDR3 is 14 amino acids. The CDR3 loop reads CSASSGGGSYEQYF. DNA of the CDR3: TGCAGCGCCTCCTCAGGGGGCGGCTCCTACGAGCAGTACTTC.

A few counts support this clonotype. The genes are TRBV10-3 and TRBJ2-4, with D perhaps matching TRBD1 (6 bases). The CDR3 runs 16 residues. V lost 2 bases and J 0 bases, leaving 11 bases between the germline ends. Germline CDR1 reads ENHRY; CDR2 reads SYGVKD. CDR3 residues: CAISEGGPLAKNIQYF. In nucleotides, the CDR3 is TGTGCCATCAGTGAGGGGGGCCCCTTAGCCAAAAACATTCAGTACTTC.

This rearrangement joins TRBV10-3 to TRBJ1-2, with D uncertain. CDR3 length equals 15 residues. Germline V gene data show CDR1 as ENHRY and CDR2 as SYGVKD. Trimming removed 3 bases at V and 8 bases at J, with 19 bases between. The CDR3, as DNA: TGTGCCATCAGTGATCAGAGGGCAAGTGGTGTAGGCTACACCTTC. Protein product: CAISDQRASGVGYTF.

CDR3 DNA: TGTGCCAGCAGCCAAGACGGCAGGGAAAAACTGTTTTTT. Translating it yields CASSQDGREKLFF. The chain couples TRBV4-2 to TRBJ1-4; D uncertain. The V gene lost 0 bases and the J gene lost 8 bases, with 7 bases spanning the gap. This CDR3 comprises 13 residues. Germline loops: CDR1 LGHNA, CDR2 YNFKEQ.

This clonotype has a count of ten or more. The V gene is TRBV20-1, the J gene TRBJ2-7; D might be TRBD2 (6 bases). V was pared by 5 bases and J by 2 bases, with 13 bases between. Per the germline V gene, CDR1 is DFQATT and CDR2 is SNEGSKA (reference sequence). This CDR3 comprises 13 residues. This chain's CDR3 is CSASTGGTYEQYF. The DNA of the CDR3 is TGCAGTGCTTCCACCGGGGGAACCTACGAGCAGTACTTC.

The rearrangement joins TRBV10-3 to TRBJ1-1; 10 nucleotides line up with TRBD1. The CDR3 consists of 15 residues. V was pared by 4 bases and J by 5 bases, with 7 bases of the junction left unmatched. CDR1 is ENHRY and CDR2 is SYGVKD in the germline V gene. Here the CDR3 DNA reads TGTGCCATCAGTGTTCGACAGGGGGCGGGGACTGAAGCTTTCTTT. Amino acids: CAISVRQGAGTEAFF.

Notes on this clonotype: A read error may account for a junction end that differs from germline. The V call is TRBV29-1, the J call TRBJ1-2; no clear D gene. CDR1 and CDR2 (germline): SQVTM, ANQGSEA. This CDR3 spans 12 amino acids. The CDR3 sequence: CSVDKVNYGHTF. The CDR3 DNA reads as TGCAGCGTTGACAAGGTGAACTATGGCCACACCTTC.

V gene TRBV24-1 combines with J gene TRBJ2-5; TRBD1 agrees at 7 bases. The V segment lost 6 bases and the J segment 5 bases; nucleotides outside the gene matches: 5. Germline V gene data show CDR1 as KGHDR and CDR2 as SFDVKD. This CDR3 is 13 amino acids long. In DNA, the CDR3 is TGTGCCACCAGTAAGAACAGGGGCGAGACCCAGTACTTC. Its protein is CATSKNRGETQYF.

The CDR3 DNA sequence: TGTGCCAGCAGCTTGTTGCAGCAACAACAAGAGACCCAGTACTTC. This codes for CASSLLQQQQETQYF. V and J are TRBV5-5 and TRBJ2-5, with D unclear. Germline assignment: CDR1 SGHKS and CDR2 YYEKEE (reference sequence). The CDR3 totals 15 residues. V lost 1 base to trimming and J lost 2 bases, with 12 bases between them.

The chain couples TRBV4-3 to TRBJ2-5, with TRBD2 as a possible D gene (5 bases). Germline assignment: CDR1 LGHNA and CDR2 YSLEER. Deletions cut 0 bases from V and 5 bases from J, with 16 bases between. This CDR3 has 16 residues. This chain's CDR3 is CASSQDREGLRETQYF. CDR3 bases: TGCGCCAGCAGCCAAGATCGGGAAGGTCTACGGGAGACCCAGTACTTC.

This clonotype was seen a few times. A read error may produce the germline difference seen at one junction end. The gene calls are TRBV5-1 and TRBJ1-1, with 8 bases matching TRBD1. Per germline, CDR1 SGHRS and CDR2 YFSETQ. This CDR3 is built from 16 residues. The CDR3, as DNA: TGCACCAGCAGCTTGGACCCTCAGGGGGCGCGTACTGAAGCTTTCTTT. It encodes CTSSLDPQGARTEAFF.

This clonotype turned up a few times. The chain uses TRBV6-1 and TRBJ1-1, with D perhaps matching TRBD1 (5 bases). V was shortened by 5 bases and J by 5 bases, with 18 bases between the two germline ends. Looked up from germline, CDR1 is MNHNS and CDR2 is SASEGT. This CDR3 has 15 residues. Written as DNA, the CDR3 is TGTGCCAGCAGTATATCATTGGGGAGGGGAACTGAAGCTTTCTTT. Protein product: CASSISLGRGTEAFF.

The gene calls are TRBV9 and TRBJ2-7; perhaps TRBD1 as D (6 bases). Germline CDR1 is SGDLS and CDR2 is YYNGEE. V lost 2 bases, J lost 6 bases, and 15 bases lay in between. This CDR3 has 14 residues. The CDR3 coding sequence is TGTGCCAGCAGCGTGGGTTCAAACAGGGCCGAGCAGTACTTC. It codes for CASSVGSNRAEQYF.

The rearrangement joins TRBV20-1 to TRBJ1-5, with 8 bases aligning to TRBD1. Germline trimming cut 6 bases from V and 3 bases from J; bases unmatched to any gene: 4. This CDR3 contains 13 residues. Germline V gene lookup returns CDR1 DFQATT and CDR2 SNEGSKA (reference sequence). DNA of the CDR3: TGCAGTGCCTCAGGGGGCAACAATCAGCCCCAGCATTTT. Protein: CSASGGNNQPQHF.

The gene calls are TRBV6-2 or TRBV6-3 and TRBJ2-5, with 13 bases aligning to TRBD2. The J call could be wrong; TRBJ2-7 is a better fit for the DNA end. The CDR3 contains 15 residues. CDR1 and CDR2 (germline): MNHEY, SVGEGT. CDR3 nucleotide sequence: TGTGCCAGCGGATCCGGGACTAGCGGGAACTACGAGCAGTACTTC. Its translation: CASGSGTSGNYEQYF.

The J gene is TRBJ2-2, the V gene TRBV7-9, with D perhaps given as TRBD1 or TRBD2 (5 bases each). The germline gives CDR1 SEHNR, CDR2 FQNEAQ (reference sequence). This CDR3 is built from 15 residues. Deletions cut 2 bases from V and 10 bases from J, with 17 bases between. The CDR3 region has the DNA TGTGCCAGCAGCTTAAATGGACACGCCGGGGAGGAGCTGTTTTTT. Translating gives CASSLNGHAGEELFF.

The chain links TRBV7-2 to TRBJ1-1; D not resolved. In germline, CDR1 is SGHTA, CDR2 FQGNSA. The CDR3 length is 14 residues. The V end was cut by 1 base, the J end by 8 bases, with 14 bases between. CDR3 protein: CASSLDRPGGEAFF. For the CDR3, the DNA is TGTGCCAGCAGCTTAGACCGGCCAGGAGGGGAAGCTTTCTTT.

This clonotype was counted at least ten times. This chain links TRBV11-1 with TRBJ2-3, with a tentative D call TRBD2 (6 bases). Trimming removed 4 bases from V and 9 bases from J, with 14 bases in between. Germline assignment: CDR1 SGHAT and CDR2 FQDESV (reference sequence). There are 13 residues in the CDR3. CDR3 nucleotides: TGTGCCAGCAGCTCGCGGGACTCCATAACGCAGTATTTT. It specifies CASSSRDSITQYF.

The chain joins TRBV4-3 to TRBJ1-2; D gene ambiguous. Trimming removed 0 bases from V and 4 bases from J, with 9 bases in between. CDR3 size: 14 residues. CDR1 and CDR2 from the germline V gene are LGHNA and YSLEER. CDR3 protein: CASSQERGIYGYTF. The CDR3 region has the DNA TGCGCCAGCAGCCAAGAAAGAGGAATCTATGGCTACACCTTC.

This clonotype was counted only a few times. The gene calls are TRBV28 and TRBJ2-5; 9 bases fit TRBD2. The CDR3 is 14 residues long. The V segment lost 6 bases and the J segment 2 bases; nucleotides outside the gene matches: 4. Looked up from germline, CDR1 is MDHEN and CDR2 is SYDVKM. In DNA form, the CDR3 reads TGTGCCAGCAGGAGCGGGGGGTCACAAGAGACCCAGTACTTC. Protein sequence: CASRSGGSQETQYF.

This clonotype was observed a handful of times. This sequence joins TRBV20-1 and TRBJ2-7; TRBD2 matches 9 bases. Trimming took 4 bases from V and 4 from J; bases not matched to a gene: 8. Germline V lookup: CDR1 DFQATT, CDR2 SNEGSKA (reference sequence). The CDR3 has 14 residues. In DNA, the CDR3 is TGCAGTGCTATGCTAGCGGGGTCGCGATACGAGCAGTACTTC. It codes for CSAMLAGSRYEQYF.

This clonotype came up a few times. The rearrangement links TRBV7-9 to TRBJ1-4; 7 bases are shared with TRBD1. V dropped 5 bases and J dropped 7; count of bases not matched to a gene: 4. Germline CDR1 is SEHNR and CDR2 is FQNEAQ (reference sequence). This CDR3 comprises 13 residues. In nucleotides, the CDR3 is TGTGCCAGCAGCCGACAGGGTGGTGAAAAACTGTTTTTT. This encodes CASSRQGGEKLFF.

The chain combines TRBV3-1 with TRBJ2-5, with a tentative D call TRBD2 (5 bases). Germline V gene data show CDR1 as LGHDT and CDR2 as YNNKEL (reference sequence). The CDR3 is made up of 14 amino acids. The germline V and J ends were trimmed by 3 bases and 5 bases, with 13 bases remaining between them. The CDR3 spells CASSHYGRPETQYF. The CDR3 DNA reads as TGTGCCAGCAGCCACTATGGGAGACCGGAGACCCAGTACTTC.